The sequence of this TCR beta chain was determined in a study of Graves' ophthalmopathy and Graves' hyperthyroidism. Germline V CDR1 and CDR2: DFQATT, SNEGSKA (reference sequence). The CDR3 covers 13 residues. V gave up 3 bases and J gave up 2 bases, with 10 bases separating them. CDR3 regions of TCR beta were amplified from RNA transcripts. Scientists carried out first-round RT-PCR using HTBI primers and then a second-round multiplex PCR. TCRdb analysed the multiplex PCR reads with MiXCR anew, one entry per CDR3 protein. The sample has some 410,000 distinct CDR3 sequences, around a fifth seen once. There are many counts of this clonotype.

Sequencing was performed on peripheral blood. The sequence was obtained from a woman aged 18 to 35 with stable Graves' hyperthyroidism. J is TRBJ1-2 and V is TRBV20-1; D might be TRBD1 (6 bases). Here the CDR3 reads CSASPQGNYGYTF. The CDR3 DNA sequence: TGCAGTGCTAGTCCCCAGGGGAACTATGGCTACACCTTC.